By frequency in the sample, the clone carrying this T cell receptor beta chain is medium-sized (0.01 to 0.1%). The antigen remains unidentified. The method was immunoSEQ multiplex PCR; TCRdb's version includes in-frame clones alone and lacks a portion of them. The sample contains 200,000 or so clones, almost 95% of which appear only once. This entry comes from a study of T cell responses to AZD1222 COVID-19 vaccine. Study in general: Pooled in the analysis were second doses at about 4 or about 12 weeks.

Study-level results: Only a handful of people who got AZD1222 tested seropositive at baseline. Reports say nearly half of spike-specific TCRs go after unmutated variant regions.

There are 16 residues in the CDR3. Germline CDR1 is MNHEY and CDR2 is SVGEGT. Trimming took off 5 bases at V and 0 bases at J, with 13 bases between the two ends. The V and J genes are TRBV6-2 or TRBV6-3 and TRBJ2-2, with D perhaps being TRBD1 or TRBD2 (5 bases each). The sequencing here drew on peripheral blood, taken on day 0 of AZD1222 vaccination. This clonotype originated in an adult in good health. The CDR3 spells CASSPPQGANTGELFF. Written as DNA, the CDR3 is TGTGCCAGCAGTCCCCCCCAGGGAGCGAACACCGGGGAGCTGTTTTTT.